This TCR beta chain was recorded in a study of regulatory T cells in long-lasting Graves disease. Study-wide results and limits: Segments TRBV28, TRBJ1-2 and TRBJ2-5 showed preferential usage in persistent disease.

In building TCR beta libraries, iRepertoire HTBI primers were used together with Arm-PCR of CDR3 regions. A single record per CDR3 protein comes from TCRdb applying MiXCR to the multiplex PCR reads. The profile covers roughly 440,000 distinct CDR3 sequences, with about a sixth appearing a single time and about 23% taken by the ten largest. Time point defined: newly diagnosed GD, antithyroid drugs for less than 3 months. Scientists built the TCR library using RNA that was extracted from PBMCs. A volume of approximately 9.8 milliliters of peripheral blood was collected in EDTA tubes. The J segment lost 5 bases and the V segment lost 3 bases, leaving 9 bases of the junction unmatched. The CDR3 consists of 15 residues. Germline loops: CDR1 MNHEY, CDR2 SMNVEV (reference sequence). Concerning this clonotype: The antigen is undetermined.

The data were also submitted as part of a second study, on T cells in Graves' hyperthyroidism and ophthalmopathy.

The clonotype comes from a woman younger than 35 with Graves disease. The gene calls are TRBV27 and TRBJ2-7, with 8 bases aligning to TRBD2. The starting material was peripheral blood mononuclear cells (PBMCs), obtained at new diagnosis, from a patient treated with antithyroid drugs. The DNA for the CDR3 is TGTGCCAGCAGTTTTTATGGAGCGGGGGCTGACGAGCAGTACTTC. Protein sequence: CASSFYGAGADEQYF.